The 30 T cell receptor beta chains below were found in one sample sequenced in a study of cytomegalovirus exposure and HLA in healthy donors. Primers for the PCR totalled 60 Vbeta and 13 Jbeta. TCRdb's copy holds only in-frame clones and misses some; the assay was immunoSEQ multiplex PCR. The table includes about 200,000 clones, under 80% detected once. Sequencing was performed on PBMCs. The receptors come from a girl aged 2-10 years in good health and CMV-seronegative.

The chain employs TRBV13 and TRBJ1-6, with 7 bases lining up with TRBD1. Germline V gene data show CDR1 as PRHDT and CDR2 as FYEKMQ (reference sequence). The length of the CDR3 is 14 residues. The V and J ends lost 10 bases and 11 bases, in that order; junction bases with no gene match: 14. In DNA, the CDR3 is TGTGCCACTAAACGAGACAGGGAAGGGACACCCCTCCACTTT. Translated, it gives CATKRDREGTPLHF.

The CDR3 loop is CASSWGDLNTDTQYF. The CDR3 DNA is TGCGCCAGCAGCTGGGGGGACCTCAATACAGATACGCAGTATTTT. The chain is built from TRBV5-1 and TRBJ2-3; perhaps TRBD2 as D (6 bases). This CDR3 contains 15 residues. Germline V gene data show CDR1 as SGHRS and CDR2 as YFSETQ. V was pared by 3 bases and J by 3 bases, with 14 bases between. The whole variable domain, filled in from reference TRBV5-1 and TRBJ2-3, reads KAGVTQTPRYLIKTRGQQVTLSCSPISGHRSVSWYQQTPGQGLQFLFEYFSETQRNKGNFPGRFSGRQFSNSRSEMNVSTLELGDSALYLCASSWGDLNTDTQYFGPGTRLTVL.

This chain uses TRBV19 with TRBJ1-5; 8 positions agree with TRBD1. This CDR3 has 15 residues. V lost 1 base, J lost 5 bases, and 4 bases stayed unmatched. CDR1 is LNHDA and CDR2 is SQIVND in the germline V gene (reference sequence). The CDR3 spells CASSIGTGSHQPQHF. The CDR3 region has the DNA TGTGCCAGTAGTATAGGGACAGGGTCCCATCAGCCCCAGCATTTT.

CDR3 loop: CASRGGPGRNTEAFF. For the CDR3, the DNA is TGTGCCAGCAGGGGGGGGCCCGGTCGGAACACTGAAGCTTTCTTT. The genes are TRBV5-6 and TRBJ1-1; D might be TRBD1 (6 bases). The CDR3 is 15 residues long. CDR1 is SGHDT and CDR2 is YYEEEE in the germline V gene. V gave up 5 bases and J gave up 1 base, with 15 bases separating them.

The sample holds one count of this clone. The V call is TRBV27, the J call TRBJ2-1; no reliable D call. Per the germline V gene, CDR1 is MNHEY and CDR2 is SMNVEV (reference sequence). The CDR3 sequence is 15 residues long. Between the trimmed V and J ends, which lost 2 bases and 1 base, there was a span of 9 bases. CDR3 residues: CASSLHGESYNEQFF. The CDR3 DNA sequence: TGTGCCAGCAGTTTACACGGAGAGTCCTACAATGAGCAGTTCTTC.

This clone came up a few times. As DNA, the CDR3 is TGCGCCAGCAGCTTGGCCGGGGGGAACGGTGAGCAGTTCTTC. This translates into CASSLAGGNGEQFF. The chain links TRBV5-1 to TRBJ2-1, with 7 bases fitting TRBD2. The CDR3 loop spans 14 amino acids. Germline CDR1 SGHRS, CDR2 YFSETQ. The trim removed 0 bases at V and 9 bases at J, leaving 6 bases unmatched.

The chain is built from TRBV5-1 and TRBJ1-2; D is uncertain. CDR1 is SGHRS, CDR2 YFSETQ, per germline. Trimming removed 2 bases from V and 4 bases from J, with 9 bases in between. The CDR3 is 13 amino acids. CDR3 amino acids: CASSFESGYGYTF. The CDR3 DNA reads TGCGCCAGCAGCTTTGAATCGGGCTATGGCTACACCTTC.

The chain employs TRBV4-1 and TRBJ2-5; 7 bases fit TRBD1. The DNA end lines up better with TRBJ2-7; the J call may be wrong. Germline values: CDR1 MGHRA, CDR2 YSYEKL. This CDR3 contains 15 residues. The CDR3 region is CASSQGTGNTYEQYF. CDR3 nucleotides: TGCGCCAGCAGCCAAGGGACAGGAAATACCTACGAGCAGTACTTC.

In nucleotides, the CDR3 is TGTGCCAGCAGTTTCCCAAGCTGGGAGACCCAGTACTTC. It yields the protein CASSFPSWETQYF. The V gene is TRBV6-5, the J gene TRBJ2-5; D gene unclear. V lost 4 bases and J 5 bases, leaving 11 bases between the germline ends. The CDR3 length is 13 residues. Germline loops: CDR1 MNHEY, CDR2 SVGAGI.

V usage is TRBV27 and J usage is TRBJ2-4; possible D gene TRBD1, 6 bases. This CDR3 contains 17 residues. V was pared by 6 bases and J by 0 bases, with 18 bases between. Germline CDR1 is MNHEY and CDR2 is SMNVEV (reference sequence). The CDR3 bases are TGTGCCAGCAGCTCGACAGGCTGGGGTCTAGCCAAAAACATTCAGTACTTC. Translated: CASSSTGWGLAKNIQYF.

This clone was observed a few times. The CDR3 DNA follows: TGTGCCAGCAGAGGGACAGGAGATGTTACCACCATATATTTT. The encoded protein is CASRGTGDVTTIYF. The V call is TRBV7-9, the J call TRBJ1-3; TRBD1 aligns across 8 bases. Germline trimming cut 6 bases from V and 9 bases from J; bases unmatched to any gene: 10. CDR1 and CDR2 from the germline V gene are SEHNR and FQNEAQ (reference sequence). The CDR3 consists of 14 residues.

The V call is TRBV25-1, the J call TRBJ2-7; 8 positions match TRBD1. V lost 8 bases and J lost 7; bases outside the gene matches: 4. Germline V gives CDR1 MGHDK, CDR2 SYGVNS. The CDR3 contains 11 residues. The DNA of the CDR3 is TGTGCCAGCGGACAGGGATGGGAGCAGTACTTC. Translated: CASGQGWEQYF.

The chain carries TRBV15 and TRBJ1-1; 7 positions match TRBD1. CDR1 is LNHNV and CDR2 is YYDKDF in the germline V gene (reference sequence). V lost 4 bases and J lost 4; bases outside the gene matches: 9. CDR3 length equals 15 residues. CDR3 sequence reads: CATSKSGGSGTEAFF. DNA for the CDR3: TGTGCCACCAGCAAGTCAGGGGGTAGTGGCACTGAAGCTTTCTTT.

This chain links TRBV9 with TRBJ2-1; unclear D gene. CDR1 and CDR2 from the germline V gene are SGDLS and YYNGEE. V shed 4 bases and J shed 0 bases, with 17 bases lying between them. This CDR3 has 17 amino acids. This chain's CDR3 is CASSPKATSSSYNEQFF. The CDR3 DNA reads TGTGCCAGCAGCCCCAAGGCGACTTCTAGCTCCTACAATGAGCAGTTCTTC.

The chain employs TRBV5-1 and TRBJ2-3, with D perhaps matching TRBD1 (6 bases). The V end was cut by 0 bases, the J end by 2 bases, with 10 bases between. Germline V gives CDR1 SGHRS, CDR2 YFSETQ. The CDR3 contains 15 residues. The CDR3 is CASSLDGGATDTQYF. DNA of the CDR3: TGCGCCAGCAGCTTGGATGGGGGCGCCACAGATACGCAGTATTTT.

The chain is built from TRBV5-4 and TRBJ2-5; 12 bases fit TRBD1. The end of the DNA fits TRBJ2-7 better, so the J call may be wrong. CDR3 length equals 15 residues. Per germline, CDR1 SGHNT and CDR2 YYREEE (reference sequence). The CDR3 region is CASSLAGQGAYEQYF. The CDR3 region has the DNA TGTGCCAGCAGCTTGGCGGGACAGGGGGCGTACGAGCAGTACTTC.

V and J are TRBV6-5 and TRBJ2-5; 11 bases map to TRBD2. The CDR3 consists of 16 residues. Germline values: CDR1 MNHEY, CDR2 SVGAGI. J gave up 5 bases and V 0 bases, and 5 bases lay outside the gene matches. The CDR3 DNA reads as TGTGCCAGCAGTTACTCTCCTAGCGGGAGGACGGAGACCCAGTACTTC. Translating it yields CASSYSPSGRTETQYF.

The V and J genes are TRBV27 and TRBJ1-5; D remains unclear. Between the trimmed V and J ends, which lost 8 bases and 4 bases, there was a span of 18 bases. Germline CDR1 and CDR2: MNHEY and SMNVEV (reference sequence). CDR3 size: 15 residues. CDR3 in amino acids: CASRPLGQTNQPQHF. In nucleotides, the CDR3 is TGTGCCAGCCGCCCTCTTGGGCAGACGAATCAGCCCCAGCATTTT.

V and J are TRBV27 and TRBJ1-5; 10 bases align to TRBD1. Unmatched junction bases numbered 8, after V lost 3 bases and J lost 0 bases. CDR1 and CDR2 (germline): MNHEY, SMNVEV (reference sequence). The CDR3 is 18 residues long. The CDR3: CASSFRTGGRYSNQPQHF. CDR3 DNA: TGTGCCAGCAGTTTTCGGACAGGGGGACGTTATAGCAATCAGCCCCAGCATTTT.

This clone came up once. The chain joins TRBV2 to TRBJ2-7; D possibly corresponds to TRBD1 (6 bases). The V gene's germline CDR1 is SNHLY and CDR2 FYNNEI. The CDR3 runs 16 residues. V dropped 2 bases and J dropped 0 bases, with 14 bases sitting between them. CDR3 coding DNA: TGTGCCAGCAGTGAACCAAACAGGGCTCGCTCCTACGAGCAGTACTTC. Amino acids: CASSEPNRARSYEQYF.

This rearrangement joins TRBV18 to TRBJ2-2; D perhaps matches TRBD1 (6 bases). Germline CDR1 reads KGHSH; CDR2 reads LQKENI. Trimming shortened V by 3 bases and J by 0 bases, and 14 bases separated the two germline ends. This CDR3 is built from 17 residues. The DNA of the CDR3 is TGTGCCAGCTCACCCGGACAGATCTATACGAACACCGGGGAGCTGTTTTTT. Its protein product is CASSPGQIYTNTGELFF.

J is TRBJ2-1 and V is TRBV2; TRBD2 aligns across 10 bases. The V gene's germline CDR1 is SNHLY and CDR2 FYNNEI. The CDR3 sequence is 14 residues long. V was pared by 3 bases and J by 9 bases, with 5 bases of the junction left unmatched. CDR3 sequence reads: CASSEASGRAEQFF. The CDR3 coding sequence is TGTGCCAGCAGTGAGGCGAGCGGGAGGGCTGAGCAGTTCTTC.

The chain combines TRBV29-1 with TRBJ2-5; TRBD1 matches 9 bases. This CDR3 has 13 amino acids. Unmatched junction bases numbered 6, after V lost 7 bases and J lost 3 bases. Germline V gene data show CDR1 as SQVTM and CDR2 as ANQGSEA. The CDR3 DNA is TGCAGCGCCAACAGGGGGCGTGAAGAGACCCAGTACTTC. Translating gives CSANRGREETQYF.

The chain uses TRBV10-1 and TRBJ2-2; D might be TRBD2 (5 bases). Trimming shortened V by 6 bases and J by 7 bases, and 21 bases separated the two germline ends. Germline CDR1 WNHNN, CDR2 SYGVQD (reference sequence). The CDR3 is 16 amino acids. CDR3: CASSPVTPGELGELFF. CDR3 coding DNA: TGCGCCAGCAGCCCCGTGACACCCGGGGAGCTCGGGGAGCTGTTTTTT.

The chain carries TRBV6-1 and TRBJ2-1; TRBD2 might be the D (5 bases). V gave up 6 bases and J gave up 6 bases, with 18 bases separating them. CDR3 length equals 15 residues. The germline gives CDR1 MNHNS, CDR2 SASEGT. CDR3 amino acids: CASRELVGPLNEQFF. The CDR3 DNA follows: TGTGCCAGCAGGGAACTAGTCGGCCCCCTCAATGAGCAGTTCTTC.

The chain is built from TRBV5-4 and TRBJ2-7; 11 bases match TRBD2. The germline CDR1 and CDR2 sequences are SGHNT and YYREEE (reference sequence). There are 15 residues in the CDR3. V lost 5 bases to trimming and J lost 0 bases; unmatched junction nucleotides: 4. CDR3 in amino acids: CASRLAGGNSYEQYF. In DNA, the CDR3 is TGTGCCAGCAGATTAGCGGGAGGGAACTCCTACGAGCAGTACTTC.

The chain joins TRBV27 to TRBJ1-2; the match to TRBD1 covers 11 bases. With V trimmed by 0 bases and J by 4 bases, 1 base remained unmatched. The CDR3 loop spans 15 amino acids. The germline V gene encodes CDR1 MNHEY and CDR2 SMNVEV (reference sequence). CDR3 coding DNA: TGTGCCAGCAGTTTATCGGGGACAGGGGGCTATGGCTACACCTTC. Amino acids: CASSLSGTGGYGYTF.

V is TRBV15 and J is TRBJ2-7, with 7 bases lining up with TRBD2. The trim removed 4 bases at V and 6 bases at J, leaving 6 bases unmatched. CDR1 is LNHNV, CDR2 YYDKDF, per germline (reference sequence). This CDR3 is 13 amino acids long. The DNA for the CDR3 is TGTGCCACCAGCAAACTAGCGTTAGGCGAGCAGTACTTC. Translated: CATSKLALGEQYF.

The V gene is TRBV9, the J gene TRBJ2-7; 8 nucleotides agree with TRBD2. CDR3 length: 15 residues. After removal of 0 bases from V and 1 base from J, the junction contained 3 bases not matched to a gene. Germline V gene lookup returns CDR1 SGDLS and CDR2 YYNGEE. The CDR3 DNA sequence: TGTGCCAGCAGCGTAGGGCTAGCGGGTTCCTACGAGCAGTACTTC. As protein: CASSVGLAGSYEQYF.

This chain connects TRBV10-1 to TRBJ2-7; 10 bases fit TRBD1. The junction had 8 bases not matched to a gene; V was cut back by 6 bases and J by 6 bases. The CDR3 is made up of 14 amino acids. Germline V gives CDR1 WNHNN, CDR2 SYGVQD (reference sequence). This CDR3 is CASSPGTGVREQYF. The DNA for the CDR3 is TGCGCCAGCAGCCCCGGGACAGGGGTCCGCGAGCAGTACTTC.